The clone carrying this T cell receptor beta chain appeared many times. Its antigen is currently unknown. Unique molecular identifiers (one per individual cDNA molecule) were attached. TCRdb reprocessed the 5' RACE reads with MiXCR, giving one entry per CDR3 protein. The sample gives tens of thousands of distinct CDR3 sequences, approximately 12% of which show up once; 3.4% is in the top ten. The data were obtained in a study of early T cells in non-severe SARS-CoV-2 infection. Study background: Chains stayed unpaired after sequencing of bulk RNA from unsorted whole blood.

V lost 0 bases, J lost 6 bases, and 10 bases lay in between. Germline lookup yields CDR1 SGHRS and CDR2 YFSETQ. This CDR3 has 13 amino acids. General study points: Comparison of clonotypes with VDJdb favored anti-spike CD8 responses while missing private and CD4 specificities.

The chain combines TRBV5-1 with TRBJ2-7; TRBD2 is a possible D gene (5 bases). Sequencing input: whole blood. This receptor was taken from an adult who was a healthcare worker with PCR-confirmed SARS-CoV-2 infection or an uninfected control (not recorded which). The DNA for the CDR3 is TGCGCCAGCAGCTTGGTGTCGGGAACCGAGCAGTACTTC. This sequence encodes CASSLVSGTEQYF.